This T cell receptor (beta chain) was recovered during a study of T cell changes during pregnancy in multiple sclerosis. Germline-derived CDR1 and CDR2 are MNHNS and SASEGT. The CDR3 has 12 residues. Trimming left V 5 bases short and J 6 bases short, with 10 bases between. Only in-frame clones appear in the TCRdb table, and some are missing; sequencing was by immunoSEQ multiplex PCR. The sample shows 50,000 to 80,000 clones, roughly 90% of them seen only once. The origin of this receptor is a female donor with multiple sclerosis, enrolled in a pregnancy study. This chain uses TRBV6-1 with TRBJ2-5; D remains ambiguous. This specimen consisted of peripheral blood, obtained in the second trimester of pregnancy. The CDR3 nucleotides read TGTGCCAGCAGTTTGGGTGGGCAGACCCAGTACTTC. It is translated as CASSLGGQTQYF.